This TCR beta chain is drawn from a study of T cell repertoires in cytomegalovirus infection. The overall study: Recently identified HLA-C-restricted CMV epitopes and well-studied HLA-B-restricted CMV epitopes were used by the study. Matching HLA type, along with CMV infection, was indicated by public TCR beta signatures. The study, taken as a whole, reports: Frequencies of public TCR beta families were cumulated, and this identified carriers of CMV plus the relevant HLA. CMV-specific HLA-C-restricted TCR beta clonotypes dominated the ex vivo response.

Via MiXCR, TCRdb re-called the reads, giving one row per CDR3 protein. Found here are some 560,000 distinct CDR3 sequences, 40% of them singletons; the top ten hold about half. With regard to this clonotype: Antigen unknown.

Trimming at V came to 6 bases and at J to 11 bases, leaving 12 bases not matched to a gene. CDR3 length: 12 amino acids. Germline values: CDR1 DFQATT, CDR2 SNEGSKA (reference sequence). The sequence came from a human donor in good health (CMV status not recorded). Some clones in this sample may be carry-over from other donors' samples. Material: cultured PBMCs, obtained from culture after CMV antigen stimulation. The V and J genes are TRBV20-1 and TRBJ1-1, with 7 positions matching TRBD1. CDR3 sequence: CSAKNRGPSAFF. CDR3 bases: TGCAGTGCCAAGAACAGGGGACCCTCCGCTTTCTTT.